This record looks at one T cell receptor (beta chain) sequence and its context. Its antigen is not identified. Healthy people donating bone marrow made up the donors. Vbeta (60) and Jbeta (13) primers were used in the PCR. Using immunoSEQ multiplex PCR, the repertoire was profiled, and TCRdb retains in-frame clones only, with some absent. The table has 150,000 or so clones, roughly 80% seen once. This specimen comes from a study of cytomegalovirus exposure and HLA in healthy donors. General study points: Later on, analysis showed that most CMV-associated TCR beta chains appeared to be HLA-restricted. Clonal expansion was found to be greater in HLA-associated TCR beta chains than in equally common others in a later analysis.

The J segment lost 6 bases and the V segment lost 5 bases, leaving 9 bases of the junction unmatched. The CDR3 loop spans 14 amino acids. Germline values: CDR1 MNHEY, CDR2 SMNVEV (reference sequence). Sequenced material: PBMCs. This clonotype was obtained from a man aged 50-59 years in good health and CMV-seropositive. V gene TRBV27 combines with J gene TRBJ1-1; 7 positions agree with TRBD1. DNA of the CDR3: TGTGCCAGCAGTCCGAGGGACAGAAGCGCTGAAGCTTTCTTT. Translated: CASSPRDRSAEAFF.